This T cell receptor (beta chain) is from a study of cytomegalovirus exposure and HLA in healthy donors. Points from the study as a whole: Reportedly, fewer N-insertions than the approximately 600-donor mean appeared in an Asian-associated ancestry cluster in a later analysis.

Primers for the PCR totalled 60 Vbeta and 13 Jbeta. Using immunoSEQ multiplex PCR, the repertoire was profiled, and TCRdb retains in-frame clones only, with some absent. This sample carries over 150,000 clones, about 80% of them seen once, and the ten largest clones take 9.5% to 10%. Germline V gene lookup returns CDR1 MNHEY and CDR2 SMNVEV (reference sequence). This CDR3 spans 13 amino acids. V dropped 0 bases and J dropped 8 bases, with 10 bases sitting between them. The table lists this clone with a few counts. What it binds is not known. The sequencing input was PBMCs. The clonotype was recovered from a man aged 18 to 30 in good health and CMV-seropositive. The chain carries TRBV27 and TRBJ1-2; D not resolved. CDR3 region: CASSLSRLRGYTF. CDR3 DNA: TGTGCCAGCAGTTTATCGAGGCTGCGGGGCTACACCTTC.